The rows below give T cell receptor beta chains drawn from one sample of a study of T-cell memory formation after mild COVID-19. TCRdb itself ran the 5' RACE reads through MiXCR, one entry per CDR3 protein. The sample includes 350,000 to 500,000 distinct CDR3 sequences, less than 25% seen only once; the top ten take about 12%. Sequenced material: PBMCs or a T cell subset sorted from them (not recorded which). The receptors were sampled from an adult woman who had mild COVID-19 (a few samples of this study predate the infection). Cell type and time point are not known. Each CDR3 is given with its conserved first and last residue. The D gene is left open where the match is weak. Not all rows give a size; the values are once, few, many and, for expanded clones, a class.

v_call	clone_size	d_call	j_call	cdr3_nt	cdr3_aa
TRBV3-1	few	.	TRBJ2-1	TGTGCCAGCAGCAACCTCAAAAATGAGCAGTTCTTC	CASSNLKNEQFF
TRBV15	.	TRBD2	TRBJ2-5	TGTGCCACCAGCAGAGACCTAGCGGGGTATGAAGAGACCCAGTACTTC	CATSRDLAGYEETQYF
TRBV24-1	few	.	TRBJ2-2	TGTGCCACCAGTGATTGGGGTCAACGGGACGGGGAGCTGTTTTTT	CATSDWGQRDGELFF
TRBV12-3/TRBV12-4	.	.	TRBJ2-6	TGTGCCAGCAGTTTAGCGGGGCTGACAGATTCTGGGGCCAACGTCCTGACTTTC	CASSLAGLTDSGANVLTF
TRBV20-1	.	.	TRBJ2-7	TGCAGTGCTAGAGTCGGACTCCCGCCCTACGAGCAGTACTTC	CSARVGLPPYEQYF
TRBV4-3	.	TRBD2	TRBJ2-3	TGCGCCAGCAGCCAAGATGGAAGCGGGAGTCAAGATACGCAGTATTTT	CASSQDGSGSQDTQYF
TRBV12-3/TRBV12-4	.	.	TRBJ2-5	TGTGCCAGCAGCCCCTTGGGGGGCCGGGAGACCCAGTACTTC	CASSPLGGRETQYF
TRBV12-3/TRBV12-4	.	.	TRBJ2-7	TGTGCCAGCAAACCCCTCGGGGAATACGAGCAGTACTTC	CASKPLGEYEQYF
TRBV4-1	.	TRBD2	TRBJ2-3	TGCGCCAGCAGCCAACTAGCGGGGAGGATAGATACGCAGTATTTT	CASSQLAGRIDTQYF
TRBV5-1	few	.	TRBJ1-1	TGCGCCAGCAGCCCGGGGACCGGTGAGGGTGAAGCTTTCTTT	CASSPGTGEGEAFF
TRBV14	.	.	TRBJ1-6	TGTGCCAGCAGCCAAGTGCACAGAAATTCACCCCTCCACTTT	CASSQVHRNSPLHF
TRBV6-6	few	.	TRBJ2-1	TGTGCCAGCAGTCCCATGGGACTGGAGACCCATGAGCAGTTCTTC	CASSPMGLETHEQFF
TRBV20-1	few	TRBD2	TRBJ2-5	TGCAGTGTCCTTCCTAGCGGGGCCCTTGGGGAGACCCAGTACTTC	CSVLPSGALGETQYF
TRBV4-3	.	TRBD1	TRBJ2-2	TGCGCCAGCAGCCACGGGACAGGGAGATCCGGGGAGCTGTTTTTT	CASSHGTGRSGELFF
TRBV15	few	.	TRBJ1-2	TGTGCCACCAGCAGAGAATCCCGGGCCTACACCTTC	CATSRESRAYTF
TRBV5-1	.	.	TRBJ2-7	TGCGCCAGCAGCTTGGTGGCAGCCAGCTACGAGCAGTACTTC	CASSLVAASYEQYF
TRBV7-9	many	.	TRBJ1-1	TGTGCCAGCAGCTTAGAGTTAGCTCTCGGAGGGTTCATCAAAGCTTTCTTT	CASSLELALGGFIKAFF
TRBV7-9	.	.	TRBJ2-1	TGTGCCAGCAGCTGGGTGCTGGATGAGCAGTTCTTC	CASSWVLDEQFF
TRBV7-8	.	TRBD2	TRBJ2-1	TGTGCCAGCAGCCCACGTGGGGCCCTACTAGCGGGAGGCTCCTACAATGAGCAGTTCTTC	CASSPRGALLAGGSYNEQFF
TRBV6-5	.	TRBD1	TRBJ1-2	TGTGCCAGCAGTTACGTGACCATAGGACAGGGAAGATCTAACTATGGCTACACCTTC	CASSYVTIGQGRSNYGYTF
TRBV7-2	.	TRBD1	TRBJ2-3	TGTGCCAGCAGCCTAGCGCAGGGGGCTCAAACGCAGTATTTT	CASSLAQGAQTQYF
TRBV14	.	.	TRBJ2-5	TGTGCCAGCAGCCACCGCCGCCTGTACTTC	CASSHRRLYF
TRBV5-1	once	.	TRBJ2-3	TGCGCCAGCAGCTTGGCAGGGCGGAGGACAGATACGCAGTATTTT	CASSLAGRRTDTQYF
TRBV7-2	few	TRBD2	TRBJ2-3	TGTGCCAGCAGCCTTTTAGCGGGCATTGCAGATACGCAGTATTTT	CASSLLAGIADTQYF
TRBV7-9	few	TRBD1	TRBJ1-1	TGTGCCAGCAGCACATTCCAGGGGGCAGGTGAAGCTTTCTTT	CASSTFQGAGEAFF
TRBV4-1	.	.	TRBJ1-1	TGCGCCAGCAGCCAAGCGGGGAACACTGAAGCTTTCTTT	CASSQAGNTEAFF